The source of this TCR beta chain is a study of naive and memory T cell subsets. Amplification of ligated cDNA took four PCR rounds with SP2 and nested alpha and beta constant primers. Alpha and beta constant region primers primed reverse transcription for blood and skin samples. TCRdb itself ran the UMI-ligation and nested PCR reads through MiXCR, one entry per CDR3 protein. The sample has about 26,000 distinct CDR3 sequences, roughly 5.5% seen once. This clonotype has at least ten counts. The library had UMIs added by 3' ligation of an oligonucleotide to TCR cDNA. Input was about 1 to 1,100 ng of DNase-treated total RNA without cell sorting. Germline CDR1 and CDR2: LGHNA and YSLEER. The CDR3 runs to 14 residues. Trimming cost V 1 base and J 6 bases; bases outside gene matches: 5.

This receptor was taken from an adult in good health. The sample consisted of blood. The V call is TRBV4-3, the J call TRBJ2-7; TRBD1 matches 8 bases. The CDR3: CASSQGSGGAEQYF. In DNA form, the CDR3 reads TGCGCCAGCAGCCAAGGCTCAGGGGGCGCCGAGCAGTACTTC.